This T cell receptor (beta chain) came from a study of T cell responses to AZD1222 COVID-19 vaccine. Overall study findings and caveats: Close to half of spike-specific TCRs reportedly recognize unmutated variant regions. Two AZD1222 doses significantly raised spike-specific TCR breadth and depth over controls.

Data came from immunoSEQ multiplex PCR; TCRdb stores just in-frame clones and leaves some out. Of some 83,000 clones listed, about 82% were seen once; the top ten hold 8.7%. As regards this clone: The antigen is unknown.

This CDR3 is built from 13 residues. The germline V gene has CDR1 MNHEY and CDR2 SVGAGI. Between the trimmed V and J ends, which lost 0 bases and 6 bases, there was a span of 9 bases. The gene calls are TRBV6-5 and TRBJ2-7; unclear D gene. The sequence derives from an adult in good health. Specimen: peripheral blood, collected on day 0 of AZD1222 vaccination. DNA of the CDR3: TGTGCCAGCAGTTACTCGCAGCGCGGCGAGCAGTACTTC. The encoded protein is CASSYSQRGEQYF.